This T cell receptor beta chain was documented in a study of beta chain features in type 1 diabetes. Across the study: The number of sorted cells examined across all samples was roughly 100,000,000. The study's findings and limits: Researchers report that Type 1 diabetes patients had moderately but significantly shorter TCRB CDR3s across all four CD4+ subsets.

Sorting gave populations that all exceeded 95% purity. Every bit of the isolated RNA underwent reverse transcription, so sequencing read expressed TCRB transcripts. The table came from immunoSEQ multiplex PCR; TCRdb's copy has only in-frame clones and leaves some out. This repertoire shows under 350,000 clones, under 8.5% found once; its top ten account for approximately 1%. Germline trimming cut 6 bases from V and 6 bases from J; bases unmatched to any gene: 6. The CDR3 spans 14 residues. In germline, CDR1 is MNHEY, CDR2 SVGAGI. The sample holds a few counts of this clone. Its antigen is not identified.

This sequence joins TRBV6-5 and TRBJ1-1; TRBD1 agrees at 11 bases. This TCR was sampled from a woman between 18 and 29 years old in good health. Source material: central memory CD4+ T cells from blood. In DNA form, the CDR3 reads TGTGCCAGCAGAGGGACAGGGGGTAACGCTGAAGCTTTCTTT. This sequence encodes CASRGTGGNAEAFF.